This TCR beta chain was identified during a study of technical replicates of blood from a handful of donors. There are 15 residues in the CDR3. Looked up from germline, CDR1 is LNHNV and CDR2 is YYDKDF (reference sequence). Between the trimmed V and J ends, which lost 0 bases and 5 bases, there was a span of 11 bases. Measured with immunoSEQ multiplex PCR; TCRdb has only the in-frame clones, and not every one. The repertoire includes 100,000 or so clones, about 96% of them detected once, and 0.36% sits in the top ten. The clonotype comes from a human donor in good health. Sequenced input: T cells isolated from PBMCs. J is TRBJ1-5 and V is TRBV15; no reliable D call. CDR3: CATSREEGVYQPQHF. In DNA form, the CDR3 reads TGTGCCACCAGCAGAGAGGAGGGTGTATATCAGCCCCAGCATTTT.